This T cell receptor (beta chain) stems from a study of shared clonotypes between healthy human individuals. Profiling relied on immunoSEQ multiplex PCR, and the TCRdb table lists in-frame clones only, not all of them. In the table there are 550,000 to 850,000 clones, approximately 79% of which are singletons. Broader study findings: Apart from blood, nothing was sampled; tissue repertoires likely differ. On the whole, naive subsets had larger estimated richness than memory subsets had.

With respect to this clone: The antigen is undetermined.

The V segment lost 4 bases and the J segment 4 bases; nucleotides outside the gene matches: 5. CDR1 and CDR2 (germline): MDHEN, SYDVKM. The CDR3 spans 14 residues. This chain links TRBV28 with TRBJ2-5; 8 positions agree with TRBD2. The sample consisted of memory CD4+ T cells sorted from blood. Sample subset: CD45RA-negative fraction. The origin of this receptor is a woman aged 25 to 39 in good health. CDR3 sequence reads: CASSSRLARETQYF. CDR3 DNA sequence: TGTGCCAGCAGTTCGAGACTAGCGCGAGAGACCCAGTACTTC. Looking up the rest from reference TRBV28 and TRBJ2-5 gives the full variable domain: DVKVTQSSRYLVKRTGEKVFLECVQDMDHENMFWYRQDPGLGLRLIYFSYDVKMKEKGDIPEGYSVSREKKERFSLILESASTNQTSMYLCASSSRLARETQYFGPGTRLLVL.